This T cell receptor (beta chain) emerged from a study of blood T cell repertoires in COVID-19. Original processing methods: Using reference gene primer amplification, nucleated cell counts were estimated. The data were produced by immunoSEQ multiplex PCR, yet TCRdb's version contains in-frame clones alone and is incomplete. The DNA gave D and trimming, while V, J and clone size come from that table. The table has more than 150,000 clones, 87% seen once. Sequencing was carried out using peripheral blood. The clonotype originates from a woman between 18 and 29 years old who had recovered from COVID-19.

The CDR3 DNA is TGTGCCACCAGCAGAGCAGGGAAGGACACTGAAGCTTTCTTT. Translation gives CATSRAGKDTEAFF. This chain uses TRBV15 with TRBJ1-1, with D perhaps matching TRBD1 (5 bases). The V and J ends lost 1 base and 3 bases respectively, with 9 bases between them. Germline assignment: CDR1 LNHNV and CDR2 YYDKDF (reference sequence). This CDR3 contains 14 residues.